The 20 T cell receptor beta chains presented below share a single source sample, sequenced in a study of graft-versus-host responses after intestinal transplantation. What these receptors recognize is not known. Produced via immunoSEQ multiplex PCR; TCRdb's table is partial and in-frame only. The table lists around 110,000 clones, roughly 90% of them singletons. This specimen was unstimulated CD4+ T cells sorted from spleen or lymph node cells, taken before transplant. The receptor set was obtained from a human donor who was the organ donor for an intestinal transplant.

The chain links TRBV10-2 to TRBJ2-7; TRBD1 matches 9 bases. There are 13 residues in the CDR3. V lost 8 bases to trimming and J lost 5 bases; unmatched junction nucleotides: 7. CDR1 is WSHSY and CDR2 is SAAADI in the germline V gene. CDR3 in DNA: TGCGCCAGCTCAAAACAGGGGGCTCACGAGCAGTACTTC. This encodes CASSKQGAHEQYF.

This clone has just one count. The CDR3 loop is CSAREGREQYF. CDR3 coding DNA: TGCAGTGCTAGAGAGGGGCGGGAGCAGTACTTC. The V call is TRBV20-1, the J call TRBJ2-7; weak D call: TRBD1 (5 bases). The germline V gene encodes CDR1 DFQATT and CDR2 SNEGSKA (reference sequence). The CDR3 covers 11 residues. Trimming removed 0 bases from V and 7 bases from J, with 7 bases in between.

On this clone itself: The same CDR3 can be traced to other DNA sequences in this sample. The chain uses TRBV5-4 and TRBJ2-5; TRBD2 matches 8 bases. This CDR3 region has 14 residues. The V gene end was trimmed by 3 bases and the J gene end by 3 bases; junction bases not matched to a gene: 4. Germline CDR1 and CDR2: SGHNT and YYREEE (reference sequence). The CDR3 DNA reads as TGTGCCAGCAGCTCGGGAGGGTGGGAAGAGACCCAGTACTTC. Encoded protein: CASSSGGWEETQYF. The complete variable domain, with remaining parts taken from reference TRBV5-4 and TRBJ2-5, reads ETGVTQSPTHLIKTRGQQVTLRCSSQSGHNTVSWYQQALGQGPQFIFQYYREEENGRGNFPPRFSGLQFPNYSSELNVNALELDDSALYLCASSSGGWEETQYFGPGTRLLVL.

The chain carries TRBV2 and TRBJ2-5; perhaps TRBD2 as D (6 bases). Deletions cut 5 bases from V and 1 base from J, with 14 bases between. CDR1 and CDR2 from the germline V gene are SNHLY and FYNNEI. The length of the CDR3 is 15 residues. CDR3 bases: TGTGCCAGCAGTAGGAGTAGCGGTCCCCAAGAGACCCAGTACTTC. It specifies CASSRSSGPQETQYF.

The rearrangement links TRBV6-5 to TRBJ1-5; D is uncertain. Germline assignment: CDR1 MNHEY and CDR2 SVGAGI. The CDR3 extends over 15 amino acids. V lost 2 bases to trimming and J lost 0 bases, with 8 bases between them. The CDR3 spells CASSYARSSNQPQHF. CDR3 DNA sequence: TGTGCCAGCAGTTACGCCCGGAGTAGCAATCAGCCCCAGCATTTT.

The chain uses TRBV28 and TRBJ2-5, with 11 positions matching TRBD1. The J segment lost 11 bases and the V segment lost 3 bases, leaving 11 bases of the junction unmatched. From germline, CDR1 is MDHEN and CDR2 SYDVKM. The CDR3 sequence is 15 residues long. CDR3 loop: CASSLGGTGGIEQYF. The CDR3 DNA reads as TGTGCCAGCAGTTTGGGCGGGACAGGGGGTATAGAGCAGTACTTC.

This clone was picked up one time. This chain connects TRBV5-4 to TRBJ1-6; 7 bases match TRBD1. Germline V gene lookup returns CDR1 SGHNT and CDR2 YYREEE (reference sequence). The CDR3 runs to 16 residues. Trimming at V came to 0 bases and at J to 0 bases, leaving 0 bases not matched to a gene. Here the CDR3 reads CASSLGDSSYNSPLHF. The CDR3 region has the DNA TGTGCCAGCAGCTTGGGGGACAGCTCCTATAATTCACCCCTCCACTTT.

This clone was seen only once. The CDR3 sequence: CASSLAGLVSTDTQYF. The CDR3 region has the DNA TGCGCCAGCAGCCTCGCGGGACTAGTAAGCACAGATACGCAGTATTTT. The chain couples TRBV4-1 to TRBJ2-3; 8 bases map to TRBD2. Trimming removed 4 bases from V and 0 bases from J; junction bases left unmatched: 6. The CDR3 has 16 residues. Germline CDR1 reads MGHRA; CDR2 reads YSYEKL.

This chain connects TRBV6-6 to TRBJ2-7, with TRBD2 matching over 10 bases. Germline trimming cut 7 bases from V and 2 bases from J; bases unmatched to any gene: 5. CDR1 is MNHNY, CDR2 SVGAGI, per germline (reference sequence). CDR3 size: 14 residues. For the CDR3, the DNA is TGTGCCAGCAAGAAGCGGGAGGGCCCCTACGAGCAGTACTTC. This sequence encodes CASKKREGPYEQYF.

This sequence joins TRBV6-5 and TRBJ1-2; 9 bases map to TRBD1. Per germline, CDR1 MNHEY and CDR2 SVGAGI. The V gene end was trimmed by 6 bases and the J gene end by 6 bases; junction bases not matched to a gene: 5. The CDR3 sequence is 13 residues long. The CDR3 is CASRLGQGDGYTF. CDR3 coding DNA: TGTGCCAGCAGATTGGGACAGGGTGATGGCTACACCTTC.

V gene TRBV7-3 combines with J gene TRBJ1-2, with 7 positions matching TRBD1. CDR3 size: 15 residues. Germline V gene lookup returns CDR1 SGHTA and CDR2 FQGTGA. V dropped 5 bases and J dropped 4; count of bases not matched to a gene: 10. CDR3 residues: CASSNRDSVAYGYTF. In DNA form, the CDR3 reads TGTGCCAGCAGCAACCGGGACAGCGTCGCCTATGGCTACACCTTC.

V gene TRBV6-1 combines with J gene TRBJ2-7, with 9 bases matching TRBD1. This CDR3 comprises 14 residues. In germline, CDR1 is MNHNS, CDR2 SASEGT. The J segment lost 4 bases and the V segment lost 6 bases, leaving 7 bases of the junction unmatched. CDR3 nucleotide sequence: TGTGCCAGCAGGTTACAGGGGGCAGGGTACGAGCAGTACTTC. Amino acids: CASRLQGAGYEQYF.

The rearrangement joins TRBV6-1 to TRBJ2-1, with TRBD2 matching 11 bases. The germline gives CDR1 MNHNS, CDR2 SASEGT. The CDR3 has 15 residues. V was pared by 7 bases and J by 8 bases, with 10 bases of the junction left unmatched. The CDR3 DNA follows: TGTGCCAGCACCCGAGGTTTAGCGGGAGGGCATGAGCAGTTCTTC. This encodes CASTRGLAGGHEQFF.

This sequence joins TRBV19 and TRBJ2-1; D is uncertain. V lost 2 bases and J 9 bases, leaving 11 bases between the germline ends. Germline CDR1 and CDR2: LNHDA and SQIVND (reference sequence). The CDR3 spans 13 residues. The CDR3 spells CASSISSATEQFF. In DNA form, the CDR3 reads TGTGCCAGTAGTATAAGTTCTGCAACTGAGCAGTTCTTC.

The V call is TRBV9, the J call TRBJ2-6; D is ambiguous. V was trimmed by 4 bases and J by 4 bases, leaving 15 bases between them. The germline CDR1 and CDR2 sequences are SGDLS and YYNGEE. CDR3 length: 16 amino acids. CDR3: CASSPPPRWGANVLTF. The CDR3 DNA reads TGTGCCAGCAGCCCACCCCCCAGATGGGGGGCCAACGTCCTGACTTTC.

Concerning this clone itself: Other DNA sequences in this sample translate to the same CDR3. The chain carries TRBV5-1 and TRBJ1-4, with TRBD1 as a possible D gene (5 bases). CDR1 SGHRS and CDR2 YFSETQ come from the germline V gene. V lost 3 bases and J 5 bases, leaving 17 bases between the germline ends. This CDR3 contains 16 residues. The CDR3 protein is CASSWGAGTTNEKLFF. DNA for the CDR3: TGCGCCAGCAGCTGGGGAGCCGGGACGACAAATGAAAAACTGTTTTTT.

This chain links TRBV5-1 with TRBJ2-5, with TRBD2 matching 7 bases. Unmatched junction bases numbered 4, after V lost 4 bases and J lost 1 base. The V gene's germline CDR1 is SGHRS and CDR2 YFSETQ. The CDR3 has 14 residues. Here the CDR3 DNA reads TGCGCCAGCAGCCTTCGGACTAGCCAAGAGACCCAGTACTTC. This gives the protein CASSLRTSQETQYF.

The V and J genes are TRBV6-5 and TRBJ1-5; the D is unclear. CDR3 length: 13 residues. Germline V gene lookup returns CDR1 MNHEY and CDR2 SVGAGI. The V end was cut by 6 bases, the J end by 4 bases, with 10 bases between. The CDR3 spells CASSIYGNQPQHF. CDR3 DNA sequence: TGTGCCAGCAGCATATATGGGAATCAGCCCCAGCATTTT.

The chain carries TRBV5-6 and TRBJ1-1, with D unclear. The germline V gene encodes CDR1 SGHDT and CDR2 YYEEEE. The length of the CDR3 is 11 residues. The V end lost 2 bases, the J end lost 6 bases, and 5 bases lay between the germline ends. DNA of the CDR3: TGTGCCAGCAGCTTACAATCTGAAGCTTTCTTT. Its translation: CASSLQSEAFF.

The CDR3 region is CATSRDYTHAAYGYTF. The DNA for the CDR3 is TGTGCCACCAGCAGAGATTATACCCATGCTGCCTATGGCTACACCTTC. This chain uses TRBV15 with TRBJ1-2; D unclear. The CDR3 has 16 residues. The germline V and J ends were trimmed by 0 bases and 4 bases, with 15 bases remaining between them. CDR1 and CDR2 from the germline V gene are LNHNV and YYDKDF (reference sequence). Full variable domain (rest looked up from reference TRBV15 and TRBJ1-2): DAMVIQNPRYQVTQFGKPVTLSCSQTLNHNVMYWYQQKSSQAPKLLFHYYDKDFNNEADTPDNFQSRRPNTSFCFLDIRSPGLGDTAMYLCATSRDYTHAAYGYTFGSGTRLTVV.